The entry below describes one T cell receptor (beta chain). No antigen is known for it. Base qualities are not at hand, and no much larger clone is one base apart. This record comes from a study of response to subunit inactivated influenza vaccine (dated by TCRdb to 2017 to 2018). Background for the entire study: Deep quantitative T cell receptor repertoire profiling was used in the study to track responses to a trivalent subunit inactivated influenza vaccine. What the research found in general, with its limitations: It was suggested by the authors that each seasonal influenza vaccination may recruit only a limited number of new T cells.

Libraries were constructed by RT-PCR. Sequencing was carried out with an Illumina HiSeq 2500. The public reads were reanalyzed by TCRdb: fastp trimming at Q25, MiXCR alignment, in-frame beta chains only. CDR3 protein sequences are deduplicated, and each keeps its most common genes and DNA. The sample yields hundreds of thousands of distinct CDR3 sequences; approximately 13% were counted once. 5.5% to 7% of the sample lies in the top ten. Compared with germline, V lacks 1 base and J lacks 7 bases; bases without a gene match: 4. Measured from the cysteine to the phenylalanine, the CDR3 is 15 residues long. CDR3 DNA is the only sequence kept; it has 45 bases, read in frame from the first base.

The sequence is built from TRBV12-3 or TRBV12-4 and TRBJ2-1, with 10 bases aligning to TRBD2. The clonotype comes from a middle-aged man who received an inactivated influenza vaccine. Donor details come from another sample of the same person, matched by shared clones. Here the sequenced sample was PBMCs from blood, taken 14 to 15 days before vaccination. CDR3 protein: CASSLGAGGVNEQFF. The nucleotide sequence is TGTGCCAGCAGTTTAGGAGCGGGAGGGGTGAATGAGCAGTTCTTC.